The 29 T cell receptor beta chains presented below share a single source sample, sequenced in a study of blood T cell repertoires in COVID-19. Sequenced by immunoSEQ multiplex PCR; TCRdb stores in-frame clones only, minus some. The sample yields over 100,000 clones, around four fifths seen once. Sequenced sample: peripheral blood. These receptors were taken from a man in his 60s with active or convalescent COVID-19.

This clone has a single count. This chain uses TRBV29-1 with TRBJ2-5; 8 nucleotides align to TRBD2. Germline CDR1 reads SQVTM; CDR2 reads ANQGSEA. CDR3 length: 13 residues. Trimming took 2 bases from V and 1 from J; bases not matched to a gene: 0. The CDR3 sequence is CSVETSGQETQYF. CDR3 bases: TGCAGCGTTGAAACTAGCGGCCAAGAGACCCAGTACTTC.

V and J are TRBV2 and TRBJ2-3; TRBD2 is a possible D gene (5 bases). CDR3 length: 14 residues. CDR1 and CDR2 (germline): SNHLY, FYNNEI. V dropped 8 bases and J dropped 3 bases, with 15 bases sitting between them. The DNA for the CDR3 is TGTGCCAGCCACTTGAGCGGATTGACAGATACGCAGTATTTT. It encodes CASHLSGLTDTQYF. Looking up the rest from reference TRBV2 and TRBJ2-3 gives the full variable domain: EPEVTQTPSHQVTQMGQEVILRCVPISNHLYFYWYRQILGQKVEFLVSFYNNEISEKSEIFDDQFSVERPDGSNFTLKIRSTKLEDSAMYFCASHLSGLTDTQYFGPGTRLTVL.

This clone was found a few times. V and J are TRBV5-6 and TRBJ2-7, with 9 nucleotides matching TRBD2. With V trimmed by 5 bases and J by 11 bases, 14 bases remained unmatched. Per germline, CDR1 SGHDT and CDR2 YYEEEE. The CDR3 contains 14 residues. CDR3 coding DNA: TGTGCCAGCAGAATGGGGCCTACGCGGGAGGGTAAGTACTTC. Residues: CASRMGPTREGKYF.

V is TRBV28 and J is TRBJ1-3; perhaps TRBD1 as D (6 bases). The germline V and J ends were trimmed by 7 bases and 5 bases, with 12 bases remaining between them. In germline, CDR1 is MDHEN, CDR2 SYDVKM. The CDR3 spans 13 residues. CDR3 in amino acids: CASTLGTRNTIYF. Written as DNA, the CDR3 is TGTGCCAGCACCTTAGGGACAAGAAACACCATATATTTT. The variable domain in full, completed from reference TRBV28 and TRBJ1-3, reads DVKVTQSSRYLVKRTGEKVFLECVQDMDHENMFWYRQDPGLGLRLIYFSYDVKMKEKGDIPEGYSVSREKKERFSLILESASTNQTSMYLCASTLGTRNTIYFGEGSWLTVV.

The table lists this clone with many counts. CDR3 sequence: CASSLTTGLSDYTF. CDR3 coding DNA: TGTGCCAGCAGTTTAACGACAGGGCTTTCGGACTACACCTTC. The chain uses TRBV27 and TRBJ1-2, with 7 bases fitting TRBD1. The CDR3 sequence is 14 residues long. V dropped 2 bases and J dropped 10; count of bases not matched to a gene: 10. CDR1 is MNHEY, CDR2 SMNVEV, per germline (reference sequence).

This clone was seen only once. The rearrangement uses TRBV27 and TRBJ2-7; 7 bases are shared with TRBD1. This CDR3 is 14 amino acids long. Germline V CDR1 and CDR2: MNHEY, SMNVEV (reference sequence). The V and J ends lost 2 bases and 2 bases, in that order; junction bases with no gene match: 3. CDR3 amino acids: CASSLTGVPYEQYF. As DNA, the CDR3 is TGTGCCAGCAGTTTAACAGGGGTTCCCTACGAGCAGTACTTC.

J is TRBJ1-1 and V is TRBV28, with 8 bases that match TRBD1. This CDR3 contains 15 residues. Germline lookup yields CDR1 MDHEN and CDR2 SYDVKM. With 1 base clipped from V and 10 bases from J, the junction kept 11 bases outside the gene matches. The CDR3, as DNA: TGTGCCAGCAGTTTATACAGGGGGGGGTTCTCTGGAGCTTTCTTT. It codes for CASSLYRGGFSGAFF.

This chain uses TRBV2 with TRBJ2-1, with TRBD2 matching 9 bases. J lost 10 bases, V lost 2 bases, and 6 bases had no gene match. The CDR3 is made up of 14 amino acids. Germline CDR1 reads SNHLY; CDR2 reads FYNNEI. CDR3: CASSELAGRGEQFF. In nucleotides, the CDR3 is TGTGCCAGCAGTGAACTAGCGGGAAGAGGCGAGCAGTTCTTC.

This clone was observed a handful of times. The gene calls are TRBV9 and TRBJ2-1; TRBD2 might be the D (6 bases). CDR1 is SGDLS and CDR2 is YYNGEE in the germline V gene. The CDR3 is made up of 17 amino acids. V shed 3 bases and J shed 0 bases, with 16 bases lying between them. CDR3 in DNA: TGTGCCAGCAGCGCTCCTATCGCCGGGAGCTCCTACAATGAGCAGTTCTTC. Protein: CASSAPIAGSSYNEQFF.

This clone was recorded a few times. CDR3 bases: TGTGCCAGCAGTGCCCTAGGACAGGTTTTGAATGAGCAGTTCTTC. Translating gives CASSALGQVLNEQFF. J is TRBJ2-1 and V is TRBV2; 7 nucleotides align to TRBD1. Germline lookup yields CDR1 SNHLY and CDR2 FYNNEI. V gave up 4 bases and J gave up 7 bases; unmatched junction bases: 10. This CDR3 region has 15 residues. Supplemented by reference TRBV2 and TRBJ2-1, the full variable domain reads EPEVTQTPSHQVTQMGQEVILRCVPISNHLYFYWYRQILGQKVEFLVSFYNNEISEKSEIFDDQFSVERPDGSNFTLKIRSTKLEDSAMYFCASSALGQVLNEQFFGPGTRLTVL.

This sequence joins TRBV4-2 and TRBJ2-1; weak D call: TRBD2 (6 bases). CDR1 is LGHNA and CDR2 is YNFKEQ in the germline V gene. The CDR3 covers 19 residues. V gave up 4 bases and J gave up 4 bases, with 26 bases separating them. The CDR3 bases are TGTGCCAGCAGCCCCCACCAGCGGGCCACACCGACCGAATACAATGAGCAGTTCTTC. Translation: CASSPHQRATPTEYNEQFF.

The J gene is TRBJ2-2, the V gene TRBV10-3, with 7 bases identical to TRBD1. The germline gives CDR1 ENHRY, CDR2 SYGVKD. The CDR3 is 14 residues long. V dropped 6 bases and J dropped 1; count of bases not matched to a gene: 2. CDR3: CAIRRQGNTGELFF. The CDR3 bases are TGTGCCATCAGGAGACAGGGGAACACCGGGGAGCTGTTTTTT.

DNA for the CDR3: TGTGCCAGCAGCTTATTGGGGGGACTGAACACTGAAGCTTTCTTT. It translates to CASSLLGGLNTEAFF. This chain links TRBV11-2 with TRBJ1-1; the D gene is possibly TRBD1 (5 bases). CDR3 size: 15 residues. V was trimmed by 2 bases and J by 0 bases, leaving 10 bases between them. Germline V gene data show CDR1 as SGHAT and CDR2 as FQNNGV.

The chain carries TRBV11-2 and TRBJ1-2; 7 bases are shared with TRBD1. After removal of 0 bases from V and 4 bases from J, the junction contained 5 bases not matched to a gene. The CDR3 runs 15 residues. Germline CDR1 SGHAT, CDR2 FQNNGV. DNA of the CDR3: TGTGCCAGCAGCTTAGAGGAGGGGGCCCTCTATGGCTACACCTTC. Translation: CASSLEEGALYGYTF.

The chain carries TRBV6-5 and TRBJ1-2; no clear D gene. Germline CDR1 and CDR2: MNHEY and SVGAGI. Trimming took off 6 bases at V and 8 bases at J, with 16 bases between the two ends. CDR3 length equals 13 residues. In DNA, the CDR3 is TGTGCCAGCAGCCCCAGTGTGTTTCTCGGCTACACCTTC. Its translation is CASSPSVFLGYTF.

The chain combines TRBV7-9 with TRBJ2-1; 7 positions agree with TRBD2. The junction had 8 bases not matched to a gene; V was cut back by 4 bases and J by 8 bases. Per the germline V gene, CDR1 is SEHNR and CDR2 is FQNEAQ (reference sequence). The CDR3 loop spans 14 amino acids. Written as DNA, the CDR3 is TGTGCCAGCAGCTACGAGCGGGGTTCAGATGAGCAGTTCTTC. It is translated as CASSYERGSDEQFF.

The V gene is TRBV27, the J gene TRBJ2-1; D possibly corresponds to TRBD1 (5 bases). Trimming removed 2 bases from V and 11 bases from J, with 7 bases in between. The CDR3 sequence is 11 residues long. Germline V gene data show CDR1 as MNHEY and CDR2 as SMNVEV (reference sequence). CDR3 sequence (DNA): TGTGCCAGCAGTTTAGGACAAAAGCAGTTCTTC. It encodes CASSLGQKQFF.

This clone was seen just once. V and J are TRBV4-1 and TRBJ2-3, with D maybe TRBD2 (6 bases). This CDR3 has 16 amino acids. The germline V and J ends were trimmed by 5 bases and 1 base, with 16 bases remaining between them. CDR1 is MGHRA, CDR2 YSYEKL, per germline. The CDR3 sequence: CASSFPPGEGTDTQYF. CDR3 nucleotide sequence: TGCGCCAGCAGCTTCCCACCGGGGGAGGGCACAGATACGCAGTATTTT.

The chain employs TRBV5-1 and TRBJ2-1; perhaps TRBD2 as D (6 bases). Germline CDR1 is SGHRS and CDR2 is YFSETQ. The CDR3 contains 14 residues. Deletions cut 0 bases from V and 10 bases from J, with 14 bases between. The CDR3 DNA reads TGCGCCAGCAGCTTGGCCAGTATGGAGGGCGAGCAGTTCTTC. This translates into CASSLASMEGEQFF.

CDR3: CASSAPGVRTEAFF. In DNA, the CDR3 is TGTGCCAGTAGTGCCCCGGGGGTACGGACTGAAGCTTTCTTT. The J gene is TRBJ1-1, the V gene TRBV19; D is possibly TRBD1 (5 bases). V was pared by 5 bases and J by 5 bases, with 15 bases between. From germline, CDR1 is LNHDA and CDR2 SQIVND (reference sequence). This CDR3 spans 14 amino acids.

Details on this clone: Additional DNA sequences in this sample encode the identical CDR3. V usage is TRBV24-1 and J usage is TRBJ1-2; 9 bases line up with TRBD1. V gave up 4 bases and J gave up 2 bases; unmatched junction bases: 4. This CDR3 has 15 residues. Germline CDR1 and CDR2: KGHDR and SFDVKD. DNA for the CDR3: TGTGCCACCAGTGACACCGGGACAGGGAACTATGGCTACACCTTC. It specifies CATSDTGTGNYGYTF.

This clone was picked up one time. The rearrangement links TRBV19 to TRBJ2-7; unclear D gene. Germline V lookup: CDR1 LNHDA, CDR2 SQIVND (reference sequence). The germline V and J ends were trimmed by 10 bases and 0 bases, with 16 bases remaining between them. CDR3 length: 14 amino acids. The CDR3 sequence is CATIQTESSYEQYV. The CDR3 DNA sequence: TGTGCCACCATTCAGACGGAGAGCTCCTACGAGCAGTACGTC.

The chain carries TRBV5-1 and TRBJ1-2; possible D gene TRBD1, 5 bases. The germline gives CDR1 SGHRS, CDR2 YFSETQ. This CDR3 contains 15 residues. The V gene lost 1 base and the J gene lost 6 bases, with 16 bases spanning the gap. CDR3 amino acids: CASSLTVRAMDGYTF. As DNA, the CDR3 is TGCGCCAGCAGCTTGACAGTCAGGGCCATGGATGGCTACACCTTC.

This clone was seen only a few times. The chain has TRBV5-1 and TRBJ1-2; 8 nucleotides line up with TRBD1. V lost 0 bases and J lost 5; bases outside the gene matches: 6. Germline V CDR1 and CDR2: SGHRS, YFSETQ. The length of the CDR3 is 15 residues. CDR3 protein: CASSLGITGGYGYTF. In DNA, the CDR3 is TGCGCCAGCAGCTTGGGAATAACAGGGGGGTATGGCTACACCTTC.

The chain has TRBV28 and TRBJ1-2; possible D gene TRBD1, 5 bases. The germline V gene encodes CDR1 MDHEN and CDR2 SYDVKM. This CDR3 region has 15 residues. Trimming shortened V by 5 bases and J by 4 bases, and 17 bases separated the two germline ends. CDR3 sequence: CASSLSPGGVYGYTF. CDR3 nucleotides: TGTGCCAGCAGTCTCTCCCCCGGGGGTGTCTATGGCTACACCTTC.

The rearrangement links TRBV24-1 to TRBJ2-2; D not certain. Germline V gene lookup returns CDR1 KGHDR and CDR2 SFDVKD. The CDR3 runs 13 residues. Trimming stripped 5 bases from V and 5 bases from J, with 8 bases between. In DNA, the CDR3 is TGTGCCACCAGTGCAAGCCCGACCGGGGAGCTGTTTTTT. Encoded protein: CATSASPTGELFF.

This clone came up a few times. The chain is built from TRBV7-2 and TRBJ2-4; no clear D gene. This CDR3 has 15 residues. V was shortened by 7 bases and J by 3 bases, with 16 bases between the two germline ends. Per the germline V gene, CDR1 is SGHTA and CDR2 is FQGNSA. CDR3 sequence: CASNLPQDGKNIQYF. In DNA form, the CDR3 reads TGTGCCAGCAACCTCCCCCAGGATGGCAAAAACATTCAGTACTTC.

V and J are TRBV5-6 and TRBJ2-1; TRBD2 agrees at 10 bases. V lost 3 bases to trimming and J lost 7 bases; unmatched junction nucleotides: 10. Germline lookup yields CDR1 SGHDT and CDR2 YYEEEE. The CDR3 covers 16 residues. CDR3 protein: CASSSILAGDRNEQFF. Written as DNA, the CDR3 is TGTGCCAGCAGCTCGATCCTAGCGGGAGATCGAAATGAGCAGTTCTTC.

This clone was recorded only once. This sequence joins TRBV5-1 and TRBJ2-3, with 8 bases identical to TRBD1. Per the germline V gene, CDR1 is SGHRS and CDR2 is YFSETQ. This CDR3 is built from 13 residues. V lost 4 bases and J lost 6; bases outside the gene matches: 4. In nucleotides, the CDR3 is TGCGCCAGCAGCCTCCGGGACAGGGATACGCAGTATTTT. Translation: CASSLRDRDTQYF. Variable domain in full (rest from reference TRBV5-1 and TRBJ2-3): KAGVTQTPRYLIKTRGQQVTLSCSPISGHRSVSWYQQTPGQGLQFLFEYFSETQRNKGNFPGRFSGRQFSNSRSEMNVSTLELGDSALYLCASSLRDRDTQYFGPGTRLTVL.